These 14 T cell receptor beta chains came from one sample sequenced in a study of cytomegalovirus exposure and HLA in healthy donors. This PCR relied on a set of 60 Vbeta primers and 13 Jbeta primers. Generated by immunoSEQ multiplex PCR, the TCRdb table keeps only in-frame clones and is missing some. The sample records 110,000 to 150,000 clones, about 85% being singletons. The sequenced sample was PBMCs. The source is a boy between 2 and 10 years old in good health and CMV-seronegative.

This chain joins TRBV14 and TRBJ1-2; tentative D call: TRBD1 (6 bases). This CDR3 has 15 residues. Germline loops: CDR1 SGHDN, CDR2 FVKESK. Trimming stripped 0 bases from V and 5 bases from J, with 13 bases between. CDR3 sequence reads: CASSQDFTGTYGYTF. CDR3 sequence (DNA): TGTGCCAGCAGCCAAGATTTTACAGGGACGTATGGCTACACCTTC.

For the CDR3, the DNA is TGTGCCAGCAGCCAAGGGGGGCGGGACATTCAGTACTTC. Protein sequence: CASSQGGRDIQYF. The rearrangement uses TRBV14 and TRBJ2-4; TRBD1 might be the D (6 bases). The ends were cut back, 1 base at V and 8 bases at J, with 9 bases in the middle. This CDR3 is built from 13 residues. Germline V lookup: CDR1 SGHDN, CDR2 FVKESK.

The chain couples TRBV19 to TRBJ2-3; 7 nucleotides align to TRBD2. This CDR3 spans 14 amino acids. V lost 4 bases, J lost 4 bases, and 5 bases stayed unmatched. Germline-derived CDR1 and CDR2 are LNHDA and SQIVND (reference sequence). The CDR3 bases are TGTGCCAGTAGTAGGCGGGAGCGGTCAGATACGCAGTATTTT. It specifies CASSRRERSDTQYF.

This chain links TRBV6-1 with TRBJ1-2; maybe TRBD1 (6 bases). The V and J ends lost 6 bases and 6 bases respectively, with 17 bases between them. The germline V gene has CDR1 MNHNS and CDR2 SASEGT. The CDR3 is 14 amino acids. In nucleotides, the CDR3 is TGTGCCAGCAGACGAGGGGGACTAAGTGATGGCTACACCTTC. It specifies CASRRGGLSDGYTF.

V and J are TRBV18 and TRBJ1-2; perhaps TRBD1 as D (5 bases). This CDR3 comprises 19 residues. Germline CDR1 is KGHSH and CDR2 is LQKENI. V lost 2 bases to trimming and J lost 0 bases, with 22 bases between them. CDR3 DNA sequence: TGTGCCAGCTCACCATTTGCATTGCGGCTCCCGGGGGCTAACTATGGCTACACCTTC. Encoded protein: CASSPFALRLPGANYGYTF.

This sequence joins TRBV5-1 and TRBJ2-3; TRBD2 matches at 7 bases. The CDR3 spans 15 residues. After removal of 0 bases from V and 2 bases from J, the junction contained 3 bases not matched to a gene. Germline V CDR1 and CDR2: SGHRS, YFSETQ. The CDR3: CASSLVGGSTDTQYF. The CDR3 nucleotides are TGCGCCAGCAGCTTGGTGGGGGGGTCCACAGATACGCAGTATTTT.

The rearrangement uses TRBV25-1 and TRBJ2-6; TRBD1 aligns across 7 bases. The CDR3 covers 15 residues. Unmatched junction bases numbered 2, after V lost 4 bases and J lost 2 bases. The germline V gene has CDR1 MGHDK and CDR2 SYGVNS. The CDR3 loop is CASSADRAGANVLTF. Here the CDR3 DNA reads TGTGCCAGCAGTGCCGACAGGGCTGGGGCCAACGTCCTGACTTTC.

The chain carries TRBV6-5 and TRBJ1-1, with D unclear. The V gene lost 5 bases and the J gene lost 0 bases, with 7 bases spanning the gap. This CDR3 has 13 residues. Germline V lookup: CDR1 MNHEY, CDR2 SVGAGI. The CDR3 spells CASSKTVNTEAFF. CDR3 bases: TGTGCCAGCAGTAAAACGGTGAACACTGAAGCTTTCTTT.

The V and J genes are TRBV10-2 and TRBJ1-5; D might be TRBD1 (6 bases). The CDR3 consists of 16 residues. The germline CDR1 and CDR2 sequences are WSHSY and SAAADI. V was clipped by 3 bases and J by 3 bases, with 15 bases between them. The CDR3 DNA sequence: TGCGCCAGCAGTGAATCCCAGGGGAGCTTCAATCAGCCCCAGCATTTT. As protein: CASSESQGSFNQPQHF.

The rearrangement joins TRBV9 to TRBJ2-5; 8 nucleotides agree with TRBD2. The CDR3 runs 15 residues. V lost 8 bases, J lost 11 bases, and 20 bases stayed unmatched. The germline V gene encodes CDR1 SGDLS and CDR2 YYNGEE. The CDR3 sequence is CARGEGGGPYCEQYF. Here the CDR3 DNA reads TGTGCCAGGGGGGAGGGCGGGGGGCCCTATTGTGAGCAGTACTTC.

The chain couples TRBV7-9 to TRBJ2-1; D is unresolved. CDR3 length equals 14 residues. Germline CDR1 reads SEHNR; CDR2 reads FQNEAQ (reference sequence). Trimming cost V 3 bases and J 0 bases, with 6 bases left between them. The CDR3: CASSFLSSYNEQFF. CDR3 DNA: TGTGCCAGCAGCTTCCTAAGCTCCTACAATGAGCAGTTCTTC.

The chain is built from TRBV27 and TRBJ1-5; D gene unclear. The CDR3 has 13 amino acids. Germline assignment: CDR1 MNHEY and CDR2 SMNVEV (reference sequence). V was clipped by 2 bases and J by 2 bases, with 4 bases between them. CDR3 amino acids: CASSLIGNQPQHF. The CDR3 DNA reads as TGTGCCAGCAGTTTAATCGGCAATCAGCCCCAGCATTTT.

In this sample, this clone turned up once. The chain is built from TRBV27 and TRBJ1-5, with D unresolved. Germline CDR1 MNHEY, CDR2 SMNVEV (reference sequence). The CDR3 runs 15 residues. V was cut by 5 bases and J by 6 bases, with 17 bases left in between. For the CDR3, the DNA is TGTGCCAGCAGTCCCTCTAAGTCGGGGTTTCAGCCCCAGCATTTT. This gives the protein CASSPSKSGFQPQHF.

The V gene is TRBV2, the J gene TRBJ2-3; the D gene is possibly TRBD2 (6 bases). The germline V gene has CDR1 SNHLY and CDR2 FYNNEI. V lost 8 bases to trimming and J lost 3 bases, with 12 bases between them. The CDR3 is 13 residues long. The CDR3: CASRDLSTDTQYF. DNA of the CDR3: TGTGCCAGCCGGGACTTATCAACAGATACGCAGTATTTT.